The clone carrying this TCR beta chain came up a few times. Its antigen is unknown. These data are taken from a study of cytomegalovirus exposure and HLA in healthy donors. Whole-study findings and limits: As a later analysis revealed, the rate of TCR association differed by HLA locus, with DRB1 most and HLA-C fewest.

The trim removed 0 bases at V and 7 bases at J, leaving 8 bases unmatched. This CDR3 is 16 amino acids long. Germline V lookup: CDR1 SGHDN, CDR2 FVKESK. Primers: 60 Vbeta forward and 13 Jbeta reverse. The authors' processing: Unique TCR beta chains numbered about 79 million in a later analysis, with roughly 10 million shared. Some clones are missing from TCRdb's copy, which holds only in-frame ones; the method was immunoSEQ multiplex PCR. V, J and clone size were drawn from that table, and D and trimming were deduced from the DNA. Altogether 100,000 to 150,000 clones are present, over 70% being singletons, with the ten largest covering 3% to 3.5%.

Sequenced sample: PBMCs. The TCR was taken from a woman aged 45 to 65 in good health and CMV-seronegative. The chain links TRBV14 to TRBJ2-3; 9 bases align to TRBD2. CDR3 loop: CASSQELVAGVNTQYF. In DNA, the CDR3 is TGTGCCAGCAGCCAAGAATTGGTAGCGGGAGTCAATACGCAGTATTTT.